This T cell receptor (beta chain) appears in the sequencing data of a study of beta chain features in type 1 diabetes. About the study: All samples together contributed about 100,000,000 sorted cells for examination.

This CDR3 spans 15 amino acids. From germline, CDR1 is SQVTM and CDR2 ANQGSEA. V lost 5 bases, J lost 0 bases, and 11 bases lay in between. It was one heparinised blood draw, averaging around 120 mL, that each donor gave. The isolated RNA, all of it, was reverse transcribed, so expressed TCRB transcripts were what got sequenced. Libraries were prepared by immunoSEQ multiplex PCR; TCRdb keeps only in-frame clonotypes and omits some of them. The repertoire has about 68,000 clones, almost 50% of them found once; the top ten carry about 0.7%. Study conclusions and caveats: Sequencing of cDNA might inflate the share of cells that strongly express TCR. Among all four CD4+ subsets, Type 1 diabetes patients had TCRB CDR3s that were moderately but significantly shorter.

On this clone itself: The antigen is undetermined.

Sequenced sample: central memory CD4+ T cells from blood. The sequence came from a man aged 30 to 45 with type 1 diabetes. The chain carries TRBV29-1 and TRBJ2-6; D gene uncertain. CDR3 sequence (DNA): TGCAGCGTTAACGACAAATCCTCTGGGGCCAACGTCCTGACTTTC. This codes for CSVNDKSSGANVLTF.